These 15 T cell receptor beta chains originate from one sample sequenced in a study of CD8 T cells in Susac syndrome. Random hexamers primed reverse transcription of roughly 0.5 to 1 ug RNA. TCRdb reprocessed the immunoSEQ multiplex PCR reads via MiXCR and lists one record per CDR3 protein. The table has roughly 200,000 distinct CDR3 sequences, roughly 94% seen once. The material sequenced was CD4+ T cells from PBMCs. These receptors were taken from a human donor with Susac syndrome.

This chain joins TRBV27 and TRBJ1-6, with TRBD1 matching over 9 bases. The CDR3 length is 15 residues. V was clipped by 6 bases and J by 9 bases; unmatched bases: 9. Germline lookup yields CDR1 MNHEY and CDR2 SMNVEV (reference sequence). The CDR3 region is CASRPWDRVISPLHF. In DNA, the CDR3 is TGTGCCAGCAGACCATGGGACAGGGTCATTTCACCCCTCCACTTT.

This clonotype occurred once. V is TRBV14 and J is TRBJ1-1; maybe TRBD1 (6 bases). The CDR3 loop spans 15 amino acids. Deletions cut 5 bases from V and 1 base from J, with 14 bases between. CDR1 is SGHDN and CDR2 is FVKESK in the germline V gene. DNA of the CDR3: TGTGCCAGCAGCACTGGGGGCGGGTGGAACACTGAAGCTTTCTTT. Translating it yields CASSTGGGWNTEAFF.

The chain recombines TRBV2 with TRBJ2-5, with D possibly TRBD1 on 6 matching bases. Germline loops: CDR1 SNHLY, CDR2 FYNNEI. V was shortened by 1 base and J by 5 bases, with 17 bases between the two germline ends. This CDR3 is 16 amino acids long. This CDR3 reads CASSEGANGGRETQYF. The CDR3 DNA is TGTGCCAGCAGTGAAGGGGCGAATGGGGGCCGGGAGACCCAGTACTTC. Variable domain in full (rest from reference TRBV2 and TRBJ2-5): EPEVTQTPSHQVTQMGQEVILRCVPISNHLYFYWYRQILGQKVEFLVSFYNNEISEKSEIFDDQFSVERPDGSNFTLKIRSTKLEDSAMYFCASSEGANGGRETQYFGPGTRLLVL.

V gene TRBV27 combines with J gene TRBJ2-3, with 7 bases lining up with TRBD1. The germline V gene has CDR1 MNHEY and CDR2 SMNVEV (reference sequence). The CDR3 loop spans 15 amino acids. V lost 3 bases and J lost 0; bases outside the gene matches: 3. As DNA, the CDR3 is TGTGCCAGCAGTTTTGGACAGGCTAGCACAGATACGCAGTATTTT. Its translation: CASSFGQASTDTQYF.

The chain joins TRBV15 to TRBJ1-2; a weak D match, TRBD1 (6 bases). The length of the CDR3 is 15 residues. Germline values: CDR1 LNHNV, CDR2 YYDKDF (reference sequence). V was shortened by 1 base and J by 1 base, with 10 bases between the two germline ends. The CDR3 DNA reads TGTGCCACCAGCAGAGTACTACAGGGTAACTATGGCTACACCTTC. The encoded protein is CATSRVLQGNYGYTF. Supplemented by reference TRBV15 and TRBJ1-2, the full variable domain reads DAMVIQNPRYQVTQFGKPVTLSCSQTLNHNVMYWYQQKSSQAPKLLFHYYDKDFNNEADTPDNFQSRRPNTSFCFLDIRSPGLGDTAMYLCATSRVLQGNYGYTFGSGTRLTVV.

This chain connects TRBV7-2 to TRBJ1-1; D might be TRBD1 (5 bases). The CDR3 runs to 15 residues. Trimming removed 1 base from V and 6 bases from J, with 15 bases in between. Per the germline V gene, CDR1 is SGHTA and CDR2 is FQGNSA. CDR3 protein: CASSLVWQGDAEAFF. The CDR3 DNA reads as TGTGCCAGCAGCTTAGTGTGGCAGGGCGACGCTGAAGCTTTCTTT.

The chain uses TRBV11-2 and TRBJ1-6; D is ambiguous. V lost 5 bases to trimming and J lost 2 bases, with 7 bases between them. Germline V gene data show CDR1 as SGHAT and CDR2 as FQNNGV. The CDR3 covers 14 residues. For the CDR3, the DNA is TGTGCCAGCAGCCAGGTTGCCTATAATTCACCCCTCCACTTT. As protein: CASSQVAYNSPLHF.

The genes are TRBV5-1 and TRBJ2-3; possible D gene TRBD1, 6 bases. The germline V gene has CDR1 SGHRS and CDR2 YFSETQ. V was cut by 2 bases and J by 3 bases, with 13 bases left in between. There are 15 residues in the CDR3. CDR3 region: CASSFWTGTTDTQYF. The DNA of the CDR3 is TGCGCCAGCAGCTTTTGGACGGGGACAACAGATACGCAGTATTTT.

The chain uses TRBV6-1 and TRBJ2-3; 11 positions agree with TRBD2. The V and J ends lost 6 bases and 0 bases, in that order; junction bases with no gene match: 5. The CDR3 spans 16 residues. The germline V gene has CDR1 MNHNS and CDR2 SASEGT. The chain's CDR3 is CASSRLAGRSTDTQYF. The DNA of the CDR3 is TGTGCCAGCAGCCGACTAGCGGGGCGTAGCACAGATACGCAGTATTTT.

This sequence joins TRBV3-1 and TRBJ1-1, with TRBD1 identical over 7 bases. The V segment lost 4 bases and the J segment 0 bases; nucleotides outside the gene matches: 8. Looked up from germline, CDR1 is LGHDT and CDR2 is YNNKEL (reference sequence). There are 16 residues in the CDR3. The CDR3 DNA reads TGTGCCAGCAGCCCCCACAGGGGTTTCATGAACACTGAAGCTTTCTTT. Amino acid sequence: CASSPHRGFMNTEAFF.

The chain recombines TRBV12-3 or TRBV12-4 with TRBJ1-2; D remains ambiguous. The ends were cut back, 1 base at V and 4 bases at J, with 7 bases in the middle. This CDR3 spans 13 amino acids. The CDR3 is CASSLGRGYGYTF. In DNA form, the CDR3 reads TGTGCCAGCAGTTTAGGACGGGGCTATGGCTACACCTTC.

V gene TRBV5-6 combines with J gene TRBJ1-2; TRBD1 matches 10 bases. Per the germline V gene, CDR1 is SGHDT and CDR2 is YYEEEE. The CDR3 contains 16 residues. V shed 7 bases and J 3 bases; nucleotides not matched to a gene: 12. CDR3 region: CASEDTRGQGYYGYTF. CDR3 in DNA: TGTGCCAGCGAAGACACGAGGGGACAGGGGTACTATGGCTACACCTTC.

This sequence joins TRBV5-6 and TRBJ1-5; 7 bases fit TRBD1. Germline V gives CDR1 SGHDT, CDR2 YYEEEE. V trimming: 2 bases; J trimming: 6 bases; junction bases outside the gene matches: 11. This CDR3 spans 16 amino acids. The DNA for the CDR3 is TGTGCCAGCAGCTTTAAGGGGGCGCAGGGCGGTCAGCCCCAGCATTTT. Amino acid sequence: CASSFKGAQGGQPQHF. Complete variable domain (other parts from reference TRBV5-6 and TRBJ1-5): DAGVTQSPTHLIKTRGQQVTLRCSPKSGHDTVSWYQQALGQGPQFIFQYYEEEERQRGNFPDRFSGHQFPNYSSELNVNALLLGDSALYLCASSFKGAQGGQPQHFGDGTRLSIL.

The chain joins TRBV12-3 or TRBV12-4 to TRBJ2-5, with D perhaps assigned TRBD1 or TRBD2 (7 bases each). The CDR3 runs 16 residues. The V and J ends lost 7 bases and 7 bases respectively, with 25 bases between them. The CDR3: CASIPGGAGGGRTQYF. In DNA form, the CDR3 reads TGTGCCAGCATCCCAGGGGGGGCGGGCGGAGGTCGGACCCAGTACTTC.

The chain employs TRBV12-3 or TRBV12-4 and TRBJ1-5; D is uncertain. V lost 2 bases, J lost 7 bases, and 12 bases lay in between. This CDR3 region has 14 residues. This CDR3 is CASSLRTVSQPQHF. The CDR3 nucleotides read TGTGCCAGCAGTTTAAGGACGGTCAGCCAGCCCCAGCATTTT.